One sample yielded the 18 T cell receptor beta chains listed below, sequenced in a study of blood T cell repertoires in COVID-19 (dated by TCRdb to about 2020). Receptor libraries were prepared by the immunoSEQ multiplex PCR assay. This is the immuneACCESS table as TCRdb keeps it, with only in-frame sequences that have V and J called. A part of the clones is gone; compared with another copy, unresolved V genes explain less than half, and the rest is unexplained. The sample table shows about 100,000 clones, and roughly 83% are seen once. The biggest ten clones account for 17% of the sample. Sequences were obtained from peripheral blood. Source of these receptors: a woman aged 55-69 years with acute or convalescent COVID-19.

This rearrangement joins TRBV21-1 to TRBJ2-1; TRBD2, as called in the table, went unchecked against the DNA. TRBV21-1 has pseudogene status. The CDR3 is 20 residues long. Here the CDR3 DNA reads TGTGCCAGCAGCCCCCGAGGGACTAGCGGGGGGGCTAGAGTATACAATGAGCAGTTCTTC. Protein: CASSPRGTSGGARVYNEQFF.

V is TRBV6-4 and J is TRBJ1-6, with D possibly TRBD1 on 6 matching bases. Germline CDR1 MRHNA, CDR2 SNTAGT. CDR3 size: 14 residues. V was cut by 2 bases and J by 10 bases, with 12 bases left in between. The CDR3 nucleotides are TGTGCCAGCAGTGACGGCAGGGGTCGGTCACCCCTCCACTTT. Translating it yields CASSDGRGRSPLHF.

The J gene is TRBJ2-2, the V gene TRBV28; D might be TRBD2 (7 bases). This CDR3 region has 16 residues. Deletions cut 3 bases from V and 6 bases from J, with 17 bases between. Per the germline V gene, CDR1 is MDHEN and CDR2 is SYDVKM. The CDR3 reads CASSFGSRGAPGELFF. The CDR3 DNA is TGTGCCAGCAGTTTCGGGTCTCGGGGGGCCCCCGGGGAGCTGTTTTTT.

This chain uses TRBV25-1 with TRBJ1-2; 8 bases align to TRBD1. Trimming removed 5 bases from V and 8 bases from J; junction bases left unmatched: 7. The CDR3 loop spans 13 amino acids. CDR1 MGHDK and CDR2 SYGVNS come from the germline V gene. The CDR3 sequence is CASSSDRVGGYTF. The CDR3 nucleotides read TGTGCCAGCAGTTCGGACAGGGTGGGAGGCTACACCTTC.

The chain combines TRBV7-3 with TRBJ1-2; 7 bases fit TRBD1. Per the germline V gene, CDR1 is SGHTA and CDR2 is FQGTGA. The CDR3 extends over 15 amino acids. With V trimmed by 2 bases and J by 6 bases, 9 bases remained unmatched. The CDR3 region is CASSLDRESSDGYTF. CDR3 DNA sequence: TGTGCCAGCAGCTTAGACAGGGAATCTTCTGATGGCTACACCTTC. Based on the CDR3 plus reference TRBV7-3 and TRBJ1-2, the full variable domain is GAGVSQTPSNKVTEKGKYVELRCDPISGHTALYWYRQSLGQGPEFLIYFQGTGAADDSGLPNDRFFAVRPEGSVSTLKIQRTERGDSAVYLCASSLDRESSDGYTFGSGTRLTVV.

The chain has TRBV27 and TRBJ2-2; 7 bases line up with TRBD1. Per the germline V gene, CDR1 is MNHEY and CDR2 is SMNVEV (reference sequence). V lost 5 bases to trimming and J lost 5 bases; unmatched junction nucleotides: 8. CDR3 size: 15 residues. The CDR3 protein is CASSTRQGETGELFF. CDR3 nucleotides: TGTGCCAGCAGTACCAGACAGGGAGAAACCGGGGAGCTGTTTTTT.

The V and J genes are TRBV27 and TRBJ2-3; 10 positions agree with TRBD2. The V gene's germline CDR1 is MNHEY and CDR2 SMNVEV (reference sequence). Losses at the gene ends were 2 bases for V and 6 bases for J; bases not matched to a gene: 5. The CDR3 consists of 15 residues. CDR3 amino acids: CASSLKSGGADTQYF. CDR3 sequence (DNA): TGTGCCAGCAGTTTAAAAAGCGGGGGGGCTGATACGCAGTATTTT.

This chain uses TRBV6-5 with TRBJ2-7; D is possibly TRBD2 (6 bases). CDR3 size: 16 residues. The germline V gene has CDR1 MNHEY and CDR2 SVGAGI. Trimming took 4 bases from V and 6 from J, leaving 22 bases between them. CDR3 sequence: CASSWQGGGLLGEQYF. The CDR3 nucleotides are TGTGCCAGCAGTTGGCAGGGAGGAGGGTTGCTGGGCGAGCAGTACTTC.

V is TRBV7-3 and J is TRBJ2-2; maybe TRBD1 (6 bases). Trimming shortened V by 5 bases and J by 2 bases, and 12 bases separated the two germline ends. The CDR3 totals 15 residues. Germline V gene sequence: CDR1 SGHTA, CDR2 FQGTGA. CDR3 loop: CASSPRGPNTGELFF. As DNA, the CDR3 is TGTGCCAGCAGCCCCAGGGGCCCCAACACCGGGGAGCTGTTTTTT.

The chain uses TRBV7-9 and TRBJ1-5; TRBD1 is a possible D gene (6 bases). Germline CDR1 and CDR2: SEHNR and FQNEAQ (reference sequence). The V end lost 5 bases, the J end lost 3 bases, and 11 bases lay between the germline ends. The CDR3 totals 14 residues. The CDR3 protein is CASSLNRDNQPQHF. The CDR3 region has the DNA TGTGCCAGCAGCCTAAACAGGGACAATCAGCCCCAGCATTTT.

There are a few counts of this clone. The J gene is TRBJ1-5, the V gene TRBV2; 12 bases line up with TRBD1. Unmatched junction bases numbered 23, after V lost 4 bases and J lost 4 bases. The germline V gene encodes CDR1 SNHLY and CDR2 FYNNEI. The CDR3 has 22 residues. The CDR3 coding sequence is TGTGCCAGCAGTGTAGGGCGGGCTATTTGGGGGACAGGGGGCGGAAGGAATCAGCCCCAGCATTTT. Encoded protein: CASSVGRAIWGTGGGRNQPQHF.

The chain has TRBV20-1 and TRBJ2-5; 8 bases map to TRBD2. The J segment lost 4 bases and the V segment lost 3 bases, leaving 7 bases of the junction unmatched. CDR1 is DFQATT, CDR2 SNEGSKA, per germline (reference sequence). The CDR3 extends over 14 amino acids. The CDR3 loop reads CSASWRGVPETQYF. DNA of the CDR3: TGCAGTGCTAGTTGGCGGGGGGTACCAGAGACCCAGTACTTC.

The chain uses TRBV6-2 or TRBV6-3 and TRBJ2-2; D may be TRBD2 (6 bases). The germline gives CDR1 MNHEY, CDR2 SVGEGT. The CDR3 loop spans 13 amino acids. V was trimmed by 4 bases and J by 10 bases, leaving 13 bases between them. Here the CDR3 DNA reads TGTGCCAGCAGTTTGAGGAGGGCGGAGGAGCTGTTTTTT. Amino acids: CASSLRRAEELFF.

The CDR3 bases are TGTGCCAGCAGTGAAGGGACTAGCGGGGGGGCTGAGCAGTTCTTC. Translating gives CASSEGTSGGAEQFF. The rearrangement links TRBV2 to TRBJ2-1; 15 bases map to TRBD2. J was trimmed by 9 bases and V by 1 base; bases with no gene match: 1. Per the germline V gene, CDR1 is SNHLY and CDR2 is FYNNEI. This CDR3 has 15 residues.

This clone was observed a few times. At one end the junction does not follow the germline gene, possibly because of a read error. CDR3 region: CASSIDTRQGRYF. CDR3 nucleotides: TGTGCCAGTAGTATAGATACAAGGCAGGGAAGGTATTTT. V gene TRBV19 combines with J gene TRBJ1-5, with D perhaps TRBD1 (5 bases). The CDR3 spans 13 residues. Germline CDR1 and CDR2: LNHDA and SQIVND (reference sequence).

The V and J genes are TRBV28 and TRBJ1-3; TRBD1 agrees at 8 bases. CDR3 length: 16 amino acids. V lost 5 bases, J lost 2 bases, and 8 bases stayed unmatched. Per germline, CDR1 MDHEN and CDR2 SYDVKM. CDR3: CASSIALGQAGNTIYF. The CDR3 DNA reads TGTGCCAGCAGTATAGCACTGGGACAGGCTGGAAACACCATATATTTT.

The rearrangement links TRBV3-1 (or the pseudogene TRBV3-2) to TRBJ1-2; weak D call: TRBD1 (6 bases). The germline V and J ends were trimmed by 4 bases and 7 bases, with 13 bases remaining between them. Germline V gene sequence: CDR1 LGHDT, CDR2 YNNKEL (reference sequence). The CDR3 is 13 residues long. The CDR3 nucleotides are TGTGCCAGCAGCCCTGGACAGTCCTTTGGCTACACCTTC. Protein sequence: CASSPGQSFGYTF.

The V and J genes are TRBV9 and TRBJ2-7, with 9 bases fitting TRBD1. V lost 0 bases to trimming and J lost 6 bases; unmatched junction nucleotides: 7. Germline values: CDR1 SGDLS, CDR2 YYNGEE. The CDR3 loop spans 15 amino acids. The CDR3 reads CASSVGGTGISEQYF. The CDR3 nucleotides are TGTGCCAGCAGCGTAGGGGGGACAGGGATCTCCGAGCAGTACTTC.